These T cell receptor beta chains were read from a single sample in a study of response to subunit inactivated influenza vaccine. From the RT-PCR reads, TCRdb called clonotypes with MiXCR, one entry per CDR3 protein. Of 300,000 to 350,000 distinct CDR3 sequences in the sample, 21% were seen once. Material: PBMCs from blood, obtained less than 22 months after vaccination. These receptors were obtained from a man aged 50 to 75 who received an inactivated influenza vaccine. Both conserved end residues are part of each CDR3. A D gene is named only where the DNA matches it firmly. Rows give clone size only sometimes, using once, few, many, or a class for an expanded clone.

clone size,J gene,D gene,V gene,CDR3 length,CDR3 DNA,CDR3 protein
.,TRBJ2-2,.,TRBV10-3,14,TGTGCCATCAGTGGTAGACTTGGTACCGGGGAGCTGTTTTTT,CAISGRLGTGELFF
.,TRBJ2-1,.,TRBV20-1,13,TGCAGTGCTACCGACCGAAGTAAGCGCGAGCAGTTCTTC,CSATDRSKREQFF
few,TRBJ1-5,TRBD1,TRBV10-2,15,TGCGCCAGCACGGTTGACAGGGGGAGCAATCAGCCCCAGCATTTT,CASTVDRGSNQPQHF
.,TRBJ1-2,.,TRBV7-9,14,TGTGCCAGCAGCGTGGACGGAAGCCTTTATGGCTACACCTTC,CASSVDGSLYGYTF
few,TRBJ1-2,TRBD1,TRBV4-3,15,TGCGCCAGCAGCCAAGATATGACAGGGGGCTATGGCTACACCTTC,CASSQDMTGGYGYTF
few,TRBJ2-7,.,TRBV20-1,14,TGCAGTGCTAGGCGGTCCCAGGGGAGGTACGAGCAGTACTTC,CSARRSQGRYEQYF
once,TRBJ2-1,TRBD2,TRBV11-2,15,TGTGCCAGCAGCTTAGAGGCGGGGGGGTTAGATGAGCAGTTCTTC,CASSLEAGGLDEQFF
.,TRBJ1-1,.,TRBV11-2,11,TGTGCCAGCAGCTTAATGGGGGAAGCTTTCTTT,CASSLMGEAFF
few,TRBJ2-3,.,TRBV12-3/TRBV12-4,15,TGTGCCAGCAGTCCATGGAGGGGGAACACAGATACGCAGTATTTT,CASSPWRGNTDTQYF
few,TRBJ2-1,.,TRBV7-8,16,TGTGCCAGCAGGGGTGCAACGGGTAGCTCCTACAATGAGCAGTTCTTC,CASRGATGSSYNEQFF
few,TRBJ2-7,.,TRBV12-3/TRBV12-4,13,TGTGCCAGCAGTTTAGTAGGTGCGGGAGAGCAGTACTTC,CASSLVGAGEQYF
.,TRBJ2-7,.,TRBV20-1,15,TGCAGTGTTGGGGTGTTAGCAGGGTCCACCTACGAGCAGTACTTC,CSVGVLAGSTYEQYF
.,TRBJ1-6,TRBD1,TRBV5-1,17,TGCGCCAGCAGAGAGGGACAGGGGCGAGGGTTAAATTCACCCCTCCACTTT,CASREGQGRGLNSPLHF
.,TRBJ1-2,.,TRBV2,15,TGTGCCAGCAGGGACGCGCGGACCGCTGTCTATGGCTACACCTTC,CASRDARTAVYGYTF
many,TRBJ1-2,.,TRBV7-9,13,TGTGCCAGCAGCCTCGGGGTTAACTATGGCTACACCTTC,CASSLGVNYGYTF
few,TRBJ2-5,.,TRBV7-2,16,TGTGCCAGCAGCTTAGCATCGGGCAGAGGCCAAGAGACCCAGTACTTC,CASSLASGRGQETQYF
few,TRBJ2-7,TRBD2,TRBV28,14,TGTGCCAGCAGTCCCCTAGCGGGAGGCAACGAGCAGTACTTC,CASSPLAGGNEQYF
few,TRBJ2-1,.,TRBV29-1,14,TGCAGCGTTGTGGGGGTTGCCCTTATCAATGAGCAGTTCTTC,CSVVGVALINEQFF
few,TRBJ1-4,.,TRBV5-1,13,TGCGCCAGCAGCTTGGCCTTGGGCGAAAAACTGTTTTTT,CASSLALGEKLFF
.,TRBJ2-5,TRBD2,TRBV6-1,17,TGTGCCAGCAGCCCCGGACTAGCGGGAATCAGACAAGAGACCCAGTACTTC,CASSPGLAGIRQETQYF
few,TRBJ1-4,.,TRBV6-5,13,TGTGCCAGCAGTTATTTTTTGAATGAAAAACTGTTTTTT,CASSYFLNEKLFF
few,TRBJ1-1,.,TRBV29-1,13,TGCAGCGTTGTTAGGAGGTCGAACACTGAAGCTTTCTTT,CSVVRRSNTEAFF
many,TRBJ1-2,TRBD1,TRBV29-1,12,TGCAGCGCTGGGACAGACAACTATGGCTACACCTTC,CSAGTDNYGYTF
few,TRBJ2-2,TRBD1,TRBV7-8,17,TGTGCCAGCAGCCCAACGGGACAGGGGTGGGCCACCGGGGAGCTGTTTTTT,CASSPTGQGWATGELFF
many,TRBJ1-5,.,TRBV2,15,TGTGCCAGCAGTGAAAGGGGTCTTGCGGGTCAGCCCCAGCATTTT,CASSERGLAGQPQHF
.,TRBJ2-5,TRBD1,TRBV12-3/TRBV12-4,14,TGTGCCAGCAGTATCGGGACAGGCCAAGAGACCCAGTACTTC,CASSIGTGQETQYF
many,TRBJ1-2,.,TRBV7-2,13,TGTGCCAGCAGCTCCGCATTGAACTATGGCTACACCTTC,CASSSALNYGYTF
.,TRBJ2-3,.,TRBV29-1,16,TGCAGCGTTCAAGGCGGTGTTCCATACAGCACAGATACGCAGTATTTT,CSVQGGVPYSTDTQYF
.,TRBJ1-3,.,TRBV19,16,TGTGCCAGTAGTATTTCTGCGGGGGCTCATGGAAACACCATATATTTT,CASSISAGAHGNTIYF
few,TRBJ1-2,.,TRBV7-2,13,TGTGCCAGCAAAGGCTTGGCTAACTATGGCTACACCTTC,CASKGLANYGYTF
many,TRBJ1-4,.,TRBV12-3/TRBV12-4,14,TGTGCCAGCAGTTTAGACGGATGGGATGAAAAACTGTTTTTT,CASSLDGWDEKLFF
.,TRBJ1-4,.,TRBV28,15,TGTGCCAGCAGGGGATCCCGTGGCGGTAATGAAAAACTGTTTTTT,CASRGSRGGNEKLFF
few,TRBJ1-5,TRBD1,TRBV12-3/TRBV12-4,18,TGTGCCAGCAGTTTAAGGCACGGGACAGGGGGTCTTAATCAGCCCCAGCATTTT,CASSLRHGTGGLNQPQHF
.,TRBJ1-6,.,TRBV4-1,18,TGCGCCAGCAGCCAAAGATCCCCGGACGTCTCCTATAATTCACCCCTCCACTTT,CASSQRSPDVSYNSPLHF
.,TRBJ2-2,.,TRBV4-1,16,TGCGCCAGCAGCCATGCAGGGACCAGGAGCACCGGGGAGCTGTTTTTT,CASSHAGTRSTGELFF
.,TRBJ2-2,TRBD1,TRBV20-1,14,TGCAGTGCTACAGGGGGCGACGGCACCGGGGAGCTGTTTTTT,CSATGGDGTGELFF
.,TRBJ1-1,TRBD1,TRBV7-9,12,TGTGCCAGCAGCTTATTAGGGGGCCGAGCTTTCTTT,CASSLLGGRAFF
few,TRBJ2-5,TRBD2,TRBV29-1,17,TGCAGCGTTGGAGGACTAGCGGGAGGGCCCCCCAGGGAGACCCAGTACTTC,CSVGGLAGGPPRETQYF
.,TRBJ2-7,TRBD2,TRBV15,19,TGTGCCACCAGCAGCCTGGGACAGAGACTAGCGGGATTTCTCTACGAGCAGTACTTC,CATSSLGQRLAGFLYEQYF
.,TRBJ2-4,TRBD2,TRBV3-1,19,TGTGCCAGCAGCCAAGACTGGACTAGCGGAACTCTAGCCAAAAACATTCAGTACTTC,CASSQDWTSGTLAKNIQYF
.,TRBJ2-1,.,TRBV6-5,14,TGTGCCAGCAGTTACACCCTCACCTACAATGAGCAGTTCTTC,CASSYTLTYNEQFF
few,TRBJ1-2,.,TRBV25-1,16,TGTGCCAGCAGTGAATCTACCGGGGCGCGGGTCGGTGGCTACACCTTC,CASSESTGARVGGYTF
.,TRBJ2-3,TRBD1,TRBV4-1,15,TGCGCCAGCAGCCGTGACAGGGTTGGCACAGATACGCAGTATTTT,CASSRDRVGTDTQYF
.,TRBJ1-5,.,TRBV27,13,TGTGCCGGCAGTTTCGGTAGGAATCAGCCCCAGCATTTT,CAGSFGRNQPQHF
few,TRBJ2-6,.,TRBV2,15,TGTGCCAGCAGTGAAGATGCTGCTGGGGCCAACGTCCTGACTTTC,CASSEDAAGANVLTF
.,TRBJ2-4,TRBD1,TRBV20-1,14,TGCAGTGCTACCCGTGGGACAGGGCAAAACATTCAGTACTTC,CSATRGTGQNIQYF
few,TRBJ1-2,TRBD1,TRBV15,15,TGTGCCACCAGGACCCCTGGACAGGGGTTCTATGGCTACACCTTC,CATRTPGQGFYGYTF